This T cell receptor beta chain is from a study of blood T cell repertoires in COVID-19. Study-wide background: The United States, Italy and Spain supplied acute and convalescent COVID-19 samples. T cells, B-cell-depleted T cells, or PBMCs provided the cDNA or gDNA that served as material.

Per the original methods: By means of reference gene primer amplification, nucleated cell counts were estimated. Method: immunoSEQ multiplex PCR; TCRdb's copy keeps in-frame clones and lacks some. The D gene and trimming were derived from the DNA, and the V and J assignments and clone size from that table. The table includes about 73,000 clones, about 83% detected once. The CDR3 runs 13 residues. V shed 5 bases and J shed 6 bases, with 11 bases lying between them. Germline CDR1 is LGHDT and CDR2 is YNNKEL (reference sequence). This TCR came from a woman aged 55-70 years with acute or convalescent COVID-19. Sequences were obtained from peripheral blood. The chain has TRBV3-1 (or the pseudogene TRBV3-2) and TRBJ2-1; D is ambiguous. The CDR3 sequence: CASSKTGRNEQFF. The CDR3 DNA reads as TGTGCCAGCAGCAAGACGGGTCGCAATGAGCAGTTCTTC.